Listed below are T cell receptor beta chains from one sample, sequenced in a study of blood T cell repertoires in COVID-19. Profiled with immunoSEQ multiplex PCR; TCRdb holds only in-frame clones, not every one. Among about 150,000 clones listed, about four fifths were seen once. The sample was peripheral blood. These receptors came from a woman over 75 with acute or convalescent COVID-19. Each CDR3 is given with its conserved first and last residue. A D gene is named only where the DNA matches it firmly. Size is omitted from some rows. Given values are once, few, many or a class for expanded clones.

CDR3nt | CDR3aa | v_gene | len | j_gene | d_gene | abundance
TGTGCCAGCAGTGGGACATACACAGATACGCAGTATTTT | CASSGTYTDTQYF | TRBV25-1 | 13 | TRBJ2-3 | . | .
TGTGCCAGCAGTGCACAGGGGCGAGCGAACACCGGGGAGCTGTTTTTT | CASSAQGRANTGELFF | TRBV27 | 16 | TRBJ2-2 | TRBD1 | .
TGTGCCAGCAGCCTGGGTAGACAGACTCCCTACGAGCAGTACTTC | CASSLGRQTPYEQYF | TRBV3-1/TRBV3-2 | 15 | TRBJ2-7 | . | few
TGCAGCGTCGACAACAGGGGAGATACGCAGTATTTT | CSVDNRGDTQYF | TRBV29-1 | 12 | TRBJ2-3 | TRBD1 | few
TGTGCCAGCAGCCAAGATTATTTACGGGGGGCTATTATCAATGAGCAGTTCTTC | CASSQDYLRGAIINEQFF | TRBV14 | 18 | TRBJ2-1 | . | once
TGTGCCAGCAGCTCTAGCGGGTACGAGCAGTACTTC | CASSSSGYEQYF | TRBV11-2 | 12 | TRBJ2-7 | TRBD2 | .
TGTGCCTCTGGCGGGGGGGCGTTAGATACGCAGTATTTT | CASGGGALDTQYF | TRBV10-3 | 13 | TRBJ2-3 | TRBD2 | few
TGTGCCACAGGGTCGTCAACTAATGAAAAACTGTTTTTT | CATGSSTNEKLFF | TRBV10-3 | 13 | TRBJ1-4 | . | .
TGTGCCAGCAGCCGGGACAATTTCGAAAGCTACACCTTC | CASSRDNFESYTF | TRBV13 | 13 | TRBJ1-2 | . | few
TGTGCCAGCAGCTTAGGCTGGGGGCAGAGCTCTGGAAACACCATATATTTT | CASSLGWGQSSGNTIYF | TRBV7-2 | 17 | TRBJ1-3 | . | .
TGTGCCAGCAGCGCCGGACAGGGCTTGGGAGGCTACACCTTC | CASSAGQGLGGYTF | TRBV7-3 | 14 | TRBJ1-2 | TRBD1 | few
TGTGCCAGCAGCCAAGAGGACAGGGACCAAGAGACCCAGTACTTC | CASSQEDRDQETQYF | TRBV4-2 | 15 | TRBJ2-5 | TRBD1 | once
TGTGCCGCTTCGCCCATAGTTGAGGCTGAAGCTTTCTTT | CAASPIVEAEAFF | TRBV7-9 | 13 | TRBJ1-1 | . | .
TGTGCCTGGAGTGTAGCCGCCGGGACAGAAAAACTGTTTTTT | CAWSVAAGTEKLFF | TRBV30 | 14 | TRBJ1-4 | . | .
TGTGCCAGCAGGGGGGACACCGCCTATGGCTACACCTTC | CASRGDTAYGYTF | TRBV6-5 | 13 | TRBJ1-2 | . | once
TGTGCCAGCAGCTTCACGATACGCGGGGCCAACACCGGGGAGCTGTTTTTT | CASSFTIRGANTGELFF | TRBV5-6 | 17 | TRBJ2-2 | . | few
TGTGCCAGTAGTATGGAGGGGACCCGGCCCCAGCATTTT | CASSMEGTRPQHF | TRBV19 | 13 | TRBJ1-5 | . | .
TGTGCCAGCAGTTACCTGGGGGGCCGGGGGGCCACTGAAGCTTTCTTT | CASSYLGGRGATEAFF | TRBV3-1/TRBV3-2 | 16 | TRBJ1-1 | . | .
TGTGCCAGCAGCTCCGGGGAGGGGCGAGGCTACACCTTC | CASSSGEGRGYTF | TRBV7-2 | 13 | TRBJ1-2 | . | .
TGTGCCAGCAGCCCCCCTGGGCGGGGCGACGAGCAGTACTTC | CASSPPGRGDEQYF | TRBV6-5 | 14 | TRBJ2-7 | . | .
TGTGCTAGTGGTTTGCCCCCAAATCAGCCCCAGCATTTT | CASGLPPNQPQHF | TRBV12-5 | 13 | TRBJ1-5 | . | .
TGTGCCAGCAGCAAGGAGGGGTATAACACCGGGGAGCTGTTTTTT | CASSKEGYNTGELFF | TRBV11-1 | 15 | TRBJ2-2 | . | once
TGTGCCAGTAAAGTCGGAGGGTTCAACTCTGGGGCCAACGTCCTGACTTTC | CASKVGGFNSGANVLTF | TRBV19 | 17 | TRBJ2-6 | . | .
TGTGCCAGCAGCCGGACTATTAGCACAGATACGCAGTATTTT | CASSRTISTDTQYF | TRBV9 | 14 | TRBJ2-3 | . | .
TGTGCCAGCAACCGACAGGGCAGCACCTACGAGCAGTACTTC | CASNRQGSTYEQYF | TRBV3-1/TRBV3-2 | 14 | TRBJ2-7 | TRBD1 | .
TGTGCCAGCAGCCAAGGACGGACTAGTCAGTACAATGAGCAGTTCTTC | CASSQGRTSQYNEQFF | TRBV14 | 16 | TRBJ2-1 | TRBD2 | few
TGTGCTAGTGGTTTGGTAAACGCAGGTGGCTACACCTTC | CASGLVNAGGYTF | TRBV12-5 | 13 | TRBJ1-2 | . | .
TGTGCCATCAGTGAAACTCGCGGAGGGCTTGAGTCACCCCTCCACTTT | CAISETRGGLESPLHF | TRBV10-3 | 16 | TRBJ1-6 | . | few
TGTGCCTGGAGTGTAGGAGTTATGTGGCGGGGCCCCTACGAGCAGTACTTC | CAWSVGVMWRGPYEQYF | TRBV30 | 17 | TRBJ2-7 | . | .
TGTGCCAGCAGGGGACAGTTCAATCAGCCCCAGCATTTT | CASRGQFNQPQHF | TRBV25-1 | 13 | TRBJ1-5 | TRBD1 | .
TGTGCCAGTATGAGGGCGGGAGGCACGAATGAGCAGTTCTTC | CASMRAGGTNEQFF | TRBV19 | 14 | TRBJ2-1 | TRBD2 | .
TGTGCCAGCAGTTTTTCATTGGGGACTACTAACTATGGCTACACCTTC | CASSFSLGTTNYGYTF | TRBV28 | 16 | TRBJ1-2 | . | .
TGTGCCAGTAGTATAGTCGGGGGAGACGGGAATGAGCAGTTCTTC | CASSIVGGDGNEQFF | TRBV19 | 15 | TRBJ2-1 | . | .
TGTGCCAGCAGCTGGGAACAGGGGGGAGCTCCAAATGAAAAACTGTTTTTT | CASSWEQGGAPNEKLFF | TRBV5-5 | 17 | TRBJ1-4 | TRBD1 | .
TGTGCCAGCAGTTACTCGGCACAGGGGGCTTCTCAGCCCCAGCATTTT | CASSYSAQGASQPQHF | TRBV6-5 | 16 | TRBJ1-5 | TRBD1 | few
TGTGCCTGGAGTCCTTGGAACACTGAAGCTTTCTTT | CAWSPWNTEAFF | TRBV30 | 12 | TRBJ1-1 | . | few
TGTGCCAGCAGCTTGTCTGGACAGGGAGGGACCCAGTACTTC | CASSLSGQGGTQYF | TRBV5-8 | 14 | TRBJ2-5 | TRBD1 | few
TGTGCCAGCAGCTCCGGCGGGGGTGCAGATACGCAGTATTTT | CASSSGGGADTQYF | TRBV11-3 | 14 | TRBJ2-3 | TRBD2 | once
TGTGCCAGCAGCCCCGGTTGGGGGAGGCGGGGTACTAACACTGAAGCTTTCTTT | CASSPGWGRRGTNTEAFF | TRBV5-5 | 18 | TRBJ1-1 | . | .
TGTGCCATCAGGTCAGGGCGGGAGGGTGATACGCAGTATTTT | CAIRSGREGDTQYF | TRBV10-3 | 14 | TRBJ2-3 | TRBD2 | .
TGTGCCAGCAGCTCCCCGGGACTAGCGGGAGACATCTACGAGCAGTACTTC | CASSSPGLAGDIYEQYF | TRBV7-2 | 17 | TRBJ2-7 | TRBD2 | .
TGTGCCAGCAGTGAAGGCGGTGGGGCGTATCAGCCCCAGCATTTT | CASSEGGGAYQPQHF | TRBV2 | 15 | TRBJ1-5 | . | .
TGTGCCAGCAGCAAACAGGTTAATTCACCCCTCCACTTT | CASSKQVNSPLHF | TRBV6-5 | 13 | TRBJ1-6 | . | .
TGCAGTGCTAGTCAAGGAGGTTCAGGGGCCAACGTCCTGACTTTC | CSASQGGSGANVLTF | TRBV20-1 | 15 | TRBJ2-6 | . | .
TGTGCCAGCAGTTTAGCGGGGGATCGCACAGATACGCAGTATTTT | CASSLAGDRTDTQYF | TRBV6-5 | 15 | TRBJ2-3 | TRBD2 | .
TGCGCCAGCAGCTTGCTGGGGGGAGAGACCCAGTACTTC | CASSLLGGETQYF | TRBV5-1 | 13 | TRBJ2-5 | . | .
TGTGCCAGCAGTCTAACAGGGGGCTTGGGGGAGCAGTTCTTC | CASSLTGGLGEQFF | TRBV28 | 14 | TRBJ2-1 | TRBD1 | many
TGTGCCAGCAGCTTAGAGACTAGCCCAGATACGCAGTATTTT | CASSLETSPDTQYF | TRBV7-2 | 14 | TRBJ2-3 | TRBD2 | .
TGTGCCAGCAGCTTAGCGCTAGAGGGCCAAGGCACTGAAGCTTTCTTT | CASSLALEGQGTEAFF | TRBV7-9 | 16 | TRBJ1-1 | . | .
TGTGCCAGCAGCCCCCGCGGGCTAGCGGGAGTCGGAGTGTACAATGAGCAGTTCTTC | CASSPRGLAGVGVYNEQFF | TRBV9 | 19 | TRBJ2-1 | TRBD2 | .
TGCAGCGTTCAACAGGGGGCTTGGACAGATACGCAGTATTTT | CSVQQGAWTDTQYF | TRBV29-1 | 14 | TRBJ2-3 | TRBD1 | .
TGTGCCAGCTCACCACGCGAGGGGACGGGGGACGTCTACACCTTC | CASSPREGTGDVYTF | TRBV18 | 15 | TRBJ1-2 | . | .
TGTGCCAGCTCACCACAGCTAACTCAGGGTTTAGCTAATGAAAAACTGTTTTTT | CASSPQLTQGLANEKLFF | TRBV18 | 18 | TRBJ1-4 | . | .
TGTGCCAGCACCCAATTAAAGGGGTCTGGCTACACCTTC | CASTQLKGSGYTF | TRBV12-3/TRBV12-4 | 13 | TRBJ1-2 | . | .